These 30 T cell receptor beta chains share one sample of origin, sequenced in a study of T cell responses to AZD1222 COVID-19 vaccine. Sequencing used immunoSEQ multiplex PCR; TCRdb keeps in-frame clones, though not all of them. This sample carries around 50,000 clones, roughly 85% of them seen once, and the ten largest clones take around 6.5%. The material sequenced was peripheral blood, taken 28 days after the second AZD1222 dose. The source of these receptors is an adult who received the AZD1222 COVID-19 vaccine.

This rearrangement joins TRBV7-7 to TRBJ2-7, with D possibly being TRBD1 (5 bases). V lost 5 bases to trimming and J lost 5 bases, with 13 bases between them. There are 13 residues in the CDR3. Germline V lookup: CDR1 SSHAT, CDR2 FNYEAQ (reference sequence). The CDR3 DNA follows: TGTGCCAGCAGCACCGACAGCGTCCACGAGCAGTACTTC. Translation: CASSTDSVHEQYF.

The gene calls are TRBV2 and TRBJ2-5; D might be TRBD1 (6 bases). The CDR3 is 11 residues long. The ends were cut back, 6 bases at V and 5 bases at J, with 7 bases in the middle. CDR1 is SNHLY and CDR2 is FYNNEI in the germline V gene. The CDR3 DNA reads TGTGCCAGCAGAACAGGGGAGACCCAGTACTTC. Protein sequence: CASRTGETQYF.

The gene calls are TRBV5-1 and TRBJ2-5, with TRBD2 matching 10 bases. The CDR3 totals 15 residues. Germline V lookup: CDR1 SGHRS, CDR2 YFSETQ. J was trimmed by 1 base and V by 2 bases; bases with no gene match: 2. Written as DNA, the CDR3 is TGCGCCAGCAGCTTACTAGCGGGATCCCAAGAGACCCAGTACTTC. Its translation: CASSLLAGSQETQYF.

The chain carries TRBV7-2 and TRBJ2-3; a possible D gene is TRBD1 (7 bases). CDR3 size: 15 residues. CDR1 is SGHTA, CDR2 FQGNSA, per germline. The ends were cut back, 6 bases at V and 5 bases at J, with 18 bases in the middle. The CDR3 reads CASSGGGQGEDTQYF. CDR3 coding DNA: TGTGCCAGCAGTGGAGGGGGTCAGGGGGAAGATACGCAGTATTTT.

The chain joins TRBV28 to TRBJ1-4; D gene uncertain. The CDR3 extends over 14 amino acids. Trimming shortened V by 3 bases and J by 0 bases, and 5 bases separated the two germline ends. CDR1 and CDR2 (germline): MDHEN, SYDVKM. This chain's CDR3 is CASSLQSTNEKLFF. CDR3 coding DNA: TGTGCCAGCAGTTTGCAGTCAACTAATGAAAAACTGTTTTTT.

The V gene is TRBV4-2, the J gene TRBJ2-3, with 11 bases that match TRBD2. Germline CDR1 reads LGHNA; CDR2 reads YNFKEQ. J gave up 3 bases and V 1 base, and 9 bases lay outside the gene matches. The CDR3 length is 18 residues. CDR3 DNA sequence: TGTGCCAGCAGCCAAGGGAGCACTAGCGGGAGAGGGACAGATACGCAGTATTTT. Translating it yields CASSQGSTSGRGTDTQYF.

This clone is a singleton in its sample. The J gene is TRBJ2-6, the V gene TRBV28, with TRBD2 matching over 11 bases. J gave up 1 base and V 6 bases, and 5 bases lay outside the gene matches. Germline V gives CDR1 MDHEN, CDR2 SYDVKM. The CDR3 runs to 17 residues. CDR3 nucleotide sequence: TGTGCCAGCAGAACGGGACTAGCGGTATCTGGGGCCAACGTCCTGACTTTC. Its protein product is CASRTGLAVSGANVLTF. Full variable domain (remainder filled in from reference TRBV28 and TRBJ2-6): DVKVTQSSRYLVKRTGEKVFLECVQDMDHENMFWYRQDPGLGLRLIYFSYDVKMKEKGDIPEGYSVSREKKERFSLILESASTNQTSMYLCASRTGLAVSGANVLTFGAGSRLTVL.

The chain employs TRBV7-2 and TRBJ1-2; TRBD1 matches 7 bases. The CDR3 is 17 amino acids. The ends lost 1 base at V and 2 bases at J; junction bases unmatched: 10. Germline CDR1 SGHTA, CDR2 FQGNSA. The CDR3 coding sequence is TGTGCCAGCAGCTTAGTAGGGGGCTCGGGCGGGAACTATGGCTACACCTTC. Translated, it gives CASSLVGGSGGNYGYTF.

The gene calls are TRBV7-8 and TRBJ2-3; TRBD2 matches at 12 bases. V trimming: 8 bases; J trimming: 5 bases; junction bases outside the gene matches: 11. The length of the CDR3 is 16 residues. Germline V gives CDR1 SGHVS, CDR2 FQNEAQ. DNA of the CDR3: TGTGCCAGCGACAGGCTAGCGGGAGGGCCAAGAGATACGCAGTATTTT. Amino acid sequence: CASDRLAGGPRDTQYF.

This rearrangement joins TRBV19 to TRBJ1-4, with 8 positions matching TRBD1. V trimming: 1 base; J trimming: 0 bases; junction bases outside the gene matches: 1. The germline V gene encodes CDR1 LNHDA and CDR2 SQIVND (reference sequence). The CDR3 runs 16 residues. The CDR3 nucleotides read TGTGCCAGTAGTATAGGGGGACAGGCAACTAATGAAAAACTGTTTTTT. This encodes CASSIGGQATNEKLFF.

This clone was detected once. The chain combines TRBV7-9 with TRBJ1-3, with D unresolved. This CDR3 region has 14 residues. The germline V gene encodes CDR1 SEHNR and CDR2 FQNEAQ (reference sequence). V dropped 5 bases and J dropped 0 bases, with 8 bases sitting between them. CDR3 protein: CASSLLGSGNTIYF. The CDR3 DNA follows: TGTGCCAGCAGCCTTCTTGGCTCTGGAAACACCATATATTTT.

The chain couples TRBV4-1 to TRBJ1-5, with unresolved D. CDR3 size: 15 residues. Germline CDR1 MGHRA, CDR2 YSYEKL. Trimming removed 1 base at V and 3 bases at J, with 10 bases between. CDR3 loop: CASSQAAWDNQPQHF. The DNA for the CDR3 is TGCGCCAGCAGCCAAGCGGCTTGGGACAATCAGCCCCAGCATTTT.

The chain uses TRBV14 and TRBJ1-1; maybe TRBD1 (6 bases). Germline V lookup: CDR1 SGHDN, CDR2 FVKESK. CDR3 size: 16 residues. Between the trimmed V and J ends, which lost 4 bases and 1 base, there was a span of 16 bases. The CDR3 DNA follows: TGTGCCAGCAGCCGAACTGGACAGCCAGAGAACACTGAAGCTTTCTTT. As protein: CASSRTGQPENTEAFF.

The V call is TRBV20-1, the J call TRBJ1-5; D unresolved. Germline V gene sequence: CDR1 DFQATT, CDR2 SNEGSKA (reference sequence). This CDR3 spans 11 amino acids. V was pared by 1 base and J by 6 bases, with 4 bases between. The CDR3, as DNA: TGCAGTGCTAGAGGAGGTCAGCCCCAGCATTTT. Its translation is CSARGGQPQHF.

The chain links TRBV3-1 (or the pseudogene TRBV3-2) to TRBJ1-2, with D possibly being TRBD1 (5 bases). Germline CDR1 and CDR2: LGHDT and YNNKEL (reference sequence). The CDR3 extends over 11 amino acids. Deletions cut 4 bases from V and 6 bases from J, with 6 bases between. CDR3 residues: CASSRRDGYTF. CDR3 in DNA: TGTGCCAGCAGCCGCAGGGATGGCTACACCTTC.

The CDR3 nucleotides read TGTGCCAGTAGTAGCGGGACAGGGACTGGGGCCAACGTCCTGACTTTC. Amino acid sequence: CASSSGTGTGANVLTF. The rearrangement joins TRBV19 to TRBJ2-6; 9 nucleotides match TRBD1. The V gene's germline CDR1 is LNHDA and CDR2 SQIVND (reference sequence). V lost 4 bases to trimming and J lost 2 bases; unmatched junction nucleotides: 3. The CDR3 has 16 amino acids.

This chain links TRBV6-5 with TRBJ2-5, with D perhaps TRBD2 (6 bases). The V gene's germline CDR1 is MNHEY and CDR2 SVGAGI. This CDR3 region has 16 residues. The germline V and J ends were trimmed by 1 base and 3 bases, with 15 bases remaining between them. CDR3 region: CASSYLGRRGKETQYF. The CDR3 DNA sequence: TGTGCCAGCAGTTACTTGGGTCGGAGGGGCAAAGAGACCCAGTACTTC.

The chain employs TRBV28 and TRBJ1-4; perhaps TRBD1 as D (5 bases). Germline V gives CDR1 MDHEN, CDR2 SYDVKM. The CDR3 extends over 13 amino acids. The V end lost 7 bases, the J end lost 3 bases, and 9 bases lay between the germline ends. CDR3 sequence: CASNTGPNEKLFF. In DNA, the CDR3 is TGTGCCAGCAATACAGGTCCTAATGAAAAACTGTTTTTT.

CDR3 nucleotides: TGTGCCAGCAGTTACCTCACCGGGGGCGGGACTGAAGCTTTCTTT. Translated: CASSYLTGGGTEAFF. The chain combines TRBV6-5 with TRBJ1-1; D may be TRBD1 (6 bases). V was trimmed by 2 bases and J by 5 bases, leaving 15 bases between them. Germline assignment: CDR1 MNHEY and CDR2 SVGAGI. The CDR3 runs to 15 residues.

V gene TRBV28 combines with J gene TRBJ1-5; D not resolved. V was clipped by 6 bases and J by 11 bases, with 20 bases between them. Germline V gene sequence: CDR1 MDHEN, CDR2 SYDVKM. The CDR3 spans 14 residues. CDR3 DNA: TGTGCCAGCAGCCCCCTTCTGTCTGCGAGCGCCCAGCATTTT. The encoded protein is CASSPLLSASAQHF.

The chain has TRBV7-2 and TRBJ2-1; 7 nucleotides align to TRBD2. The CDR3 covers 16 residues. V shed 1 base and J 3 bases; nucleotides not matched to a gene: 6. Germline V gene sequence: CDR1 SGHTA, CDR2 FQGNSA. CDR3 protein: CASSLGRREFYNEQFF. The CDR3 DNA reads as TGTGCCAGCAGCTTAGGAAGGCGGGAGTTCTACAATGAGCAGTTCTTC.

V gene TRBV7-2 combines with J gene TRBJ2-1; D may correspond to TRBD1 or TRBD2 (5 bases each). This CDR3 has 13 amino acids. Germline CDR1 reads SGHTA; CDR2 reads FQGNSA. The V gene lost 5 bases and the J gene lost 4 bases, with 9 bases spanning the gap. The CDR3 nucleotides are TGTGCCAGCAGCCAGGGACGGTACAATGAGCAGTTCTTC. Amino acid sequence: CASSQGRYNEQFF.

The rearrangement links TRBV5-4 to TRBJ1-2, with TRBD1 matching over 9 bases. This CDR3 has 13 residues. V shed 4 bases, J shed 5 bases, and the junction held 3 bases outside the gene matches. Germline V lookup: CDR1 SGHNT, CDR2 YYREEE (reference sequence). The CDR3 bases are TGTGCCAGCAGCCACGGGACAGGGTATGGCTACACCTTC. This encodes CASSHGTGYGYTF.

V is TRBV2 and J is TRBJ2-1; 10 bases map to TRBD1. Germline V gives CDR1 SNHLY, CDR2 FYNNEI. This CDR3 contains 16 residues. V trimming: 5 bases; J trimming: 8 bases; junction bases outside the gene matches: 12. The CDR3 is CASSKWWTGGFYEQFF. The CDR3 DNA sequence: TGTGCCAGCAGTAAATGGTGGACAGGGGGTTTCTATGAGCAGTTCTTC. Looking up the rest from reference TRBV2 and TRBJ2-1 gives the full variable domain: EPEVTQTPSHQVTQMGQEVILRCVPISNHLYFYWYRQILGQKVEFLVSFYNNEISEKSEIFDDQFSVERPDGSNFTLKIRSTKLEDSAMYFCASSKWWTGGFYEQFFGPGTRLTVL.

On this clone: The junction departs from germline at one end; a sequencing error may be responsible. V gene TRBV6-2 or TRBV6-3 combines with J gene TRBJ2-7; 7 bases line up with TRBD2. The CDR3 totals 12 residues. The germline V gene has CDR1 MNHEY and CDR2 SVGEGT. Here the CDR3 reads CASSFRGSAGDF. CDR3 nucleotide sequence: TGTGCCAGCAGTTTTCGCGGGAGCGCCGGGGACTTC.

The chain uses TRBV24-1 and TRBJ2-5; D is perhaps TRBD1 (6 bases). This CDR3 has 12 amino acids. Germline CDR1 is KGHDR and CDR2 is SFDVKD. V was shortened by 9 bases and J by 0 bases, with 7 bases between the two germline ends. The CDR3 nucleotides are TGTGCCACCCAGGGGTACCAAGAGACCCAGTACTTC. This codes for CATQGYQETQYF.

V and J are TRBV7-2 and TRBJ2-7, with 7 bases lining up with TRBD1. The CDR3 is made up of 13 amino acids. V lost 7 bases, J lost 5 bases, and 8 bases stayed unmatched. CDR1 and CDR2 (germline): SGHTA, FQGNSA. In DNA form, the CDR3 reads TGTGCCAGCATGAAGACAGGGCTCGACGAGCAGTACTTC. This sequence encodes CASMKTGLDEQYF.

This clone was found once. The J gene is TRBJ2-1, the V gene TRBV7-7; no definite D call. The germline V gene has CDR1 SSHAT and CDR2 FNYEAQ (reference sequence). Trimming stripped 3 bases from V and 8 bases from J, with 20 bases between. The CDR3 spans 16 residues. DNA of the CDR3: TGTGCCAGCAGCTTGTCGGACGTAGTTAACATCGATGAGCAGTTCTTC. Encoded protein: CASSLSDVVNIDEQFF. Using reference TRBV7-7 and TRBJ2-1 for the parts outside the CDR3, the full variable domain is GAGVSQSPRYKVTKRGQDVTLRCDPISSHATLYWYQQALGQGPEFLTYFNYEAQPDKSGLPSDRFSAERPEGSISTLTIQRTEQRDSAMYRCASSLSDVVNIDEQFFGPGTRLTVL.

The J gene is TRBJ2-2, the V gene TRBV4-1; 9 bases are a match to TRBD1. The CDR3 contains 15 residues. Germline V gene lookup returns CDR1 MGHRA and CDR2 YSYEKL. V shed 4 bases and J 0 bases; nucleotides not matched to a gene: 0. CDR3 loop: CASSRTGANTGELFF. For the CDR3, the DNA is TGCGCCAGCAGCCGGACAGGGGCGAACACCGGGGAGCTGTTTTTT.

The chain employs TRBV7-9 and TRBJ1-2; weak D call: TRBD1 (6 bases). This CDR3 is built from 14 residues. In germline, CDR1 is SEHNR, CDR2 FQNEAQ (reference sequence). Trimming shortened V by 0 bases and J by 8 bases, and 13 bases separated the two germline ends. CDR3 in amino acids: CASSLAQTGPGYTF. As DNA, the CDR3 is TGTGCCAGCAGCTTAGCGCAGACAGGCCCCGGCTACACCTTC.